This entry describes one T cell receptor (beta chain). The data were produced by immunoSEQ multiplex PCR, yet TCRdb's version contains in-frame clones alone and is incomplete. The data contain some 250,000 clones, roughly 91% of them seen just once; the ten biggest clones take up about 2%. Residents of 24 US areas, aged roughly 18 to 95 years, made up the participants. With V trimmed by 4 bases and J by 6 bases, 4 bases remained unmatched. CDR3 length: 13 amino acids. This sample stems from a study of blood T cell repertoires in COVID-19. Looking at the study overall: COVID-19 samples, acute and convalescent, were from the United States, Italy and Spain.

This clonotype was obtained from a woman in her thirties or forties with acute COVID-19. Sequenced: PBMCs or T cells enriched from blood (not recorded which). The chain uses TRBV12-3 or TRBV12-4 and TRBJ1-2, with TRBD1 matching over 8 bases. The chain's CDR3 is CASSSQTGDGYTF. The CDR3 DNA follows: TGTGCCAGCAGTTCCCAGACAGGGGATGGCTACACCTTC.